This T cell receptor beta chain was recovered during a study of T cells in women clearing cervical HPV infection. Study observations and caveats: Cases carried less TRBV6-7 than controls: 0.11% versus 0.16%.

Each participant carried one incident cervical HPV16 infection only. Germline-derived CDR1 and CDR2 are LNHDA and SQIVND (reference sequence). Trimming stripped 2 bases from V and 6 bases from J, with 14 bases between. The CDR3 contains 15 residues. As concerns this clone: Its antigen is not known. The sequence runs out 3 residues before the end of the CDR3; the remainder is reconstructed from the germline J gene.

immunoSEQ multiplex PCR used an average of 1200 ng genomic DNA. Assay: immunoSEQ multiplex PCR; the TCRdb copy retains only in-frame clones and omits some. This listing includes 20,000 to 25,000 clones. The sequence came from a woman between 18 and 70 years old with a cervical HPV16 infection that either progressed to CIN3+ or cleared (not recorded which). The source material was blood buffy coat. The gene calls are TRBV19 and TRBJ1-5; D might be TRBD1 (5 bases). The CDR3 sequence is CASSIRGASGQPQHF. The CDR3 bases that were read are TGTGCCAGTAGTATACGAGGGGCATCGGGTCAGCCC. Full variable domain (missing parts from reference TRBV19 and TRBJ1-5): DGGITQSPKYLFRKEGQNVTLSCEQNLNHDAMYWYRQDPGQGLRLIYYSQIVNDFQKGDIAEGYSVSREKKESFPLTVTSAQKNPTAFYLCASSIRGASGQPQHFGDGTRLSIL.